The source of this TCR beta chain is a study of CD8 T cells in Susac syndrome. General study results and limits: In its TCR sequencing and HLA analysis, the study acknowledged that the number of individuals was relatively small.

Comment on this clonotype: Its target is unknown.

RNA amounts of roughly 0.45 to 1 ug underwent reverse transcription with random hexamers. The amplification used immunoSEQ multiplex PCR on TCR beta CDR3; it spanned 54 Vbeta and 13 Jbeta. TCRdb redid the calling of the immunoSEQ multiplex PCR reads with MiXCR, one entry per CDR3 protein. The profile shows under 200,000 distinct CDR3 sequences, 85% to 95% of them singletons. The multiple sclerosis controls, all treatment-naive patients, had relapsing-remitting disease that was stable or active. While CD8+ and CD4+ T cells were isolated negatively, TEMRA cells were enriched by FACS. CDR3 size: 17 residues. Trimming removed 0 bases at V and 5 bases at J, with 16 bases between. Germline CDR1 reads SGHVS; CDR2 reads FQNEAQ.

The TCR comes from a human donor with multiple sclerosis. The sequencing input was CD8+ T cells from PBMCs. This chain joins TRBV7-8 and TRBJ2-2; D is possibly TRBD2 (6 bases). The CDR3: CASSLAPGVSGTGELFF. CDR3 DNA: TGTGCCAGCAGCTTAGCTCCGGGGGTAAGCGGAACCGGGGAGCTGTTTTTT. Using reference TRBV7-8 and TRBJ2-2 for the parts outside the CDR3, the full variable domain is GAGVSQSPRYKVAKRGQDVALRCDPISGHVSLFWYQQALGQGPEFLTYFQNEAQLDKSGLPSDRFFAERPEGSVSTLKIQRTQQEDSAVYLCASSLAPGVSGTGELFFGEGSRLTVL.